This T cell receptor (beta chain) emerged from a study of blood T cells in healthy people across ages (dated by TCRdb to the mid-2010s). With respect to the entire study: In model experiments, template switching captured roughly one uniquely barcoded TCR beta cDNA molecule for every two T cells. To track age-related changes in TCR beta repertoire diversity, the study relied on deep sequencing normalized with unique cDNA molecular identifiers. Four age groups were formed from the donors: young (average approximately 16 years), middle-aged (more than 35), aged (around 68) and long-lived (around 82). The study analyzed two additional independent replicas of 1 million unique cDNA reads from the same blood draw for two donors, one aged 18 to 29 and one aged 80 or older. The full study reports these points: Observed TCR beta diversity per million T cells fell roughly linearly with age, and a significant reduction was already apparent by age around 40. Compared with the aged group, the long-lived group had more naive CD4+ T cells, fewer expanded clones and increased TCR diversity, a pattern suggesting age selection. Conclusive comparison of naive and antigen-experienced compartments was prevented by the profiling of bulk unsorted PBMCs. The percentage of naive T cells measured by flow cytometry correlated strongly with observed TCR beta diversity. Donor CMV infection status was unknown, potentially confounding age-related changes in expanded clonotypes. Total diversity estimates from one million sequenced T cells were considered lower bounds and underestimates.

The roughly 39 donors, aged about 6 to 90 years, were systemically healthy Caucasian individuals from Russia. Ten milliliters of peripheral blood were drawn from each donor into EDTA-treated Vacutainer tubes. Ficoll-Paque density-gradient centrifugation was used to isolate PBMCs, with at least 6.5 million obtained per sample. Total RNA was extracted from PBMCs with Trizol reagent, with at least 5 micrograms obtained per sample. Naive CD45RAhigh/CD27high T cell percentages were measured by flow cytometry on a PBMC aliquot from every donor. The CDR3 holds 18 amino acids from the cysteine to the phenylalanine. Of the read, only the CDR3 DNA is kept; its 54 bases are in frame from base 1. From the germline V gene, CDR1 is SGHTA and CDR2 is FQGTGA. The germline V and J ends show losses of 4 bases and 3 bases respectively, and no gene match explains 9 bases of the junction. Libraries came from 5' RACE. The reads were generated on an Illumina HiSeq 2500. The second PCR ran for roughly 7 to 11 cycles and used a J-beta primer mix along with a sample-barcoded 5' primer. A unique molecular identifier was introduced onto each TCR beta cDNA molecule by a template-switch 5' adaptor carrying 12 random nucleotides. Each sample yielded at least 3 million CDR3-containing paired-end reads. First-strand cDNA synthesis was performed from all RNA using the Mint cDNA synthesis kit, with priming by a TRBC-specific oligonucleotide. After uracil-DNA glycosylase treatment, a first 18-cycle PCR used universal primers M1SS and BC2_uni_R on all cDNA. The original methods were these. Each sample was normalized by randomly selecting 1 million high-quality reads, each carrying a distinct molecular identifier. Instead of being binned into consensus sequences, reads that shared molecular identifiers were thrown out. MiTCR, set to a Q25 quality threshold and the strictest error-elimination algorithm, was used for CDR3 identification, clonotype clustering and error correction. A nonparametric unseen species model with Euler transformation was used to estimate lower-bound total TCR beta diversity. TCRdb handled the public reads itself, with Q25 trimming in fastp and clone calling in MiXCR, and kept productive beta chains. All rows with the same CDR3 protein become a single entry with the most common DNA and genes. What appears here as the V and J calls and clone size reflects TCRdb's work, not the paper's. This sample comprises over 750,000 distinct CDR3 sequences, around 25% of them detected only once. The biggest ten clones account for 9.4% of the sample.

Turning to this clonotype: Its antigen target is currently unknown. No qualities accompany the bases; no much larger clone lies one base away.

In addition, the sample was reused for a study of T cells of mothers and their children. Drawing on the second study: Nine systemically healthy Caucasian individuals served as donors, namely three mothers together with their six children. cDNA synthesis used all of the extracted RNA, with roughly 1.5 ug of RNA in each 15 ul reaction. Sample barcodes and 2-4 random nucleotides were added via the M1S primer in the second PCR. Each mother yielded over 9 million TCR beta CDR3 reads and each child 2.5 million to 3 million reads. TCR recombination output is similarly shaped by thymic selection in related and unrelated pairs, with a minor effect exerted by inherited differences. Related mother-child pairs always showed normalized repertoire overlap that was slightly higher than in unrelated mother-child pairs, though the difference was never significant. No persistent microchimeric T cell clones were detected, at a sensitivity of 90 to 100 clones per million clonotypes. Deep NGS was used in the study to compare the TCR beta repertoires of mothers and children and to look for features that separate related mother-child pairs from unrelated individuals. Mothers averaged about 37 +/- 4 years of age and children averaged about 10 +/- 4 years. After adapter ligation with NEBNext reagents, the libraries were sequenced on Illumina HiSeq 2000 with 100+100 nt paired-end reads. To prevent cross-contamination, the mother and child libraries were prepared a month apart and were sequenced in separate runs. Between about 500,000 and 2,300,000 distinct TCR beta clonotypes were identified per donor. Naive TCR beta clonotypes were estimated from low-frequency clonotypes matched to each donor's FACS-determined naive share, without sorting.

The rearrangement combines TRBV7-3 with TRBJ2-3; 14 junctional bases match TRBD2. This TCR was sampled from a boy aged 5 to 17 in good health. What was sequenced was blood. CDR3 loop: CASSSPGLAGERTDTQYF. The DNA sequence is TGTGCCAGCAGCTCACCGGGACTAGCGGGAGAAAGAACAGATACGCAGTATTTT.